These 30 T cell receptor beta chains came from one sample sequenced in a study of blood T cell repertoires in COVID-19. Assay used: immunoSEQ multiplex PCR; TCRdb lists only in-frame clones, some missing. The sample contains fewer than 300,000 clones, under 95% of which appear only once. Sequenced input: PBMCs or T cells enriched from blood (not recorded which). The receptors stem from a woman aged 40 to 50 with acute COVID-19.

In the case of this clone: In the same sample, other DNA sequences code for this CDR3. V gene TRBV6-5 combines with J gene TRBJ1-1; 7 positions match TRBD1. V was clipped by 5 bases and J by 11 bases; unmatched bases: 5. This CDR3 contains 11 residues. Germline CDR1 is MNHEY and CDR2 is SVGAGI. The CDR3 sequence is CASSRQGRAFF. The CDR3 DNA reads as TGTGCCAGCAGTCGACAGGGTCGGGCTTTCTTT.

The chain is built from TRBV24-1 and TRBJ2-7; 9 bases map to TRBD1. V lost 0 bases and J lost 5; bases outside the gene matches: 1. This CDR3 has 14 amino acids. Germline CDR1 KGHDR, CDR2 SFDVKD. CDR3 protein: CATSDLDRGDEQYF. In DNA form, the CDR3 reads TGTGCCACCAGTGATTTGGACAGGGGGGACGAGCAGTACTTC.

This clone appeared once. The rearrangement uses TRBV4-3 and TRBJ2-1, with 7 bases lining up with TRBD2. Trimming cost V 0 bases and J 15 bases; bases outside gene matches: 11. The germline V gene has CDR1 LGHNA and CDR2 YSLEER. The CDR3 has 14 amino acids. CDR3 DNA: TGCGCCAGCAGCCAAGATCGGAGGCGGGAGTCCTTGTTCTTC. Protein sequence: CASSQDRRRESLFF.

This clone has just one count. The CDR3 sequence is CASSPIGTGGPFGYEQYF. The CDR3, as DNA: TGTGCCAGCAGTCCGATCGGGACAGGGGGCCCTTTTGGCTACGAGCAGTACTTC. This chain joins TRBV27 and TRBJ2-7; 12 bases are a match to TRBD1. CDR3 length equals 18 residues. V lost 5 bases and J lost 3; bases outside the gene matches: 14. Germline loops: CDR1 MNHEY, CDR2 SMNVEV (reference sequence).

This clone has a single count. The CDR3 DNA reads as TGTGCCAGCAGTCCCGACAGGTCTTCCTACGAGCAGTACTTC. Translating gives CASSPDRSSYEQYF. The genes are TRBV7-8 and TRBJ2-7; a weak D match, TRBD1 (6 bases). There are 14 residues in the CDR3. The ends were cut back, 6 bases at V and 1 base at J, with 13 bases in the middle. Germline V gene sequence: CDR1 SGHVS, CDR2 FQNEAQ.

DNA of the CDR3: TGTGCCAGCTCACCGGCGGGACAGGGACCCTACGAGCAGTACTTC. It encodes CASSPAGQGPYEQYF. The genes are TRBV18 and TRBJ2-7; 9 positions match TRBD1. CDR1 is KGHSH, CDR2 LQKENI, per germline. The V segment lost 3 bases and the J segment 2 bases; nucleotides outside the gene matches: 5. The CDR3 totals 15 residues.

This chain links TRBV19 with TRBJ2-7; TRBD1 matches 11 bases. Per germline, CDR1 LNHDA and CDR2 SQIVND (reference sequence). The CDR3 loop spans 15 amino acids. Trimming cost V 5 bases and J 3 bases; bases outside gene matches: 6. CDR3 in amino acids: CASSPPGTGGYEQYF. The CDR3 DNA sequence: TGTGCCAGTAGTCCGCCCGGGACAGGGGGCTACGAGCAGTACTTC.

The chain combines TRBV18 with TRBJ2-7, with D possibly being TRBD1 (6 bases). Germline CDR1 is KGHSH and CDR2 is LQKENI. The CDR3 has 14 amino acids. Trimming pared 3 bases from V and 1 base from J, leaving 10 bases between. The CDR3 DNA sequence: TGTGCCAGCTCACCTATCGGACAGTCCTACGAGCAGTACTTC. This gives the protein CASSPIGQSYEQYF.

This chain uses TRBV5-1 with TRBJ2-3; D uncertain. The CDR3 spans 16 residues. With 4 bases removed from V and 0 bases from J, the gap between germline ends came to 15 bases. Germline-derived CDR1 and CDR2 are SGHRS and YFSETQ. CDR3 in DNA: TGCGCCAGCAGCCCATCCGTTCAACTAAGCACAGATACGCAGTATTTT. Encoded protein: CASSPSVQLSTDTQYF.

For the CDR3, the DNA is TGCGCCAGCAGCTTGTGGGGAGGAGGATCCACAGATACGCAGTATTTT. Translation gives CASSLWGGGSTDTQYF. The gene calls are TRBV5-1 and TRBJ2-3; the D gene is possibly TRBD2 (6 bases). Germline CDR1 is SGHRS and CDR2 is YFSETQ. V lost 1 base, J lost 2 bases, and 14 bases lay in between. The CDR3 extends over 16 amino acids.

The V call is TRBV5-8, the J call TRBJ2-1, with D possibly matching TRBD1 (6 bases). Germline V CDR1 and CDR2: SGHTS, YDEGEE. V dropped 2 bases and J dropped 0 bases, with 21 bases sitting between them. There are 19 residues in the CDR3. The CDR3: CASSFYREWSPSSYNEQFF. In DNA form, the CDR3 reads TGTGCCAGCAGCTTCTACAGGGAATGGTCCCCTAGCTCCTACAATGAGCAGTTCTTC.

The chain links TRBV11-2 to TRBJ2-3; 16 bases are shared with TRBD2. The CDR3 is 17 amino acids. After removal of 6 bases from V and 5 bases from J, the junction contained 8 bases not matched to a gene. Germline V CDR1 and CDR2: SGHAT, FQNNGV. CDR3 nucleotides: TGTGCCAGCAGGAGGGGACTAGCGGGGGGGCGGATAGATACGCAGTATTTT. Translating gives CASRRGLAGGRIDTQYF.

The V and J genes are TRBV12-3 or TRBV12-4 and TRBJ1-4; TRBD1 matches at 7 bases. With 7 bases clipped from V and 5 bases from J, the junction kept 4 bases outside the gene matches. This CDR3 spans 13 amino acids. CDR3 sequence (DNA): TGTGCCAGCAAGGGGACAGAGAATGAAAAACTGTTTTTT. It encodes CASKGTENEKLFF.

This chain connects TRBV18 to TRBJ2-1; D gene uncertain. CDR3 size: 14 residues. Germline V gene lookup returns CDR1 KGHSH and CDR2 LQKENI. Trimming removed 0 bases at V and 9 bases at J, with 12 bases between. In nucleotides, the CDR3 is TGTGCCAGCTCACCACCGGGTCGGGTATCTGAGCAGTTCTTC. Protein: CASSPPGRVSEQFF.

The chain links TRBV15 to TRBJ2-6; possible D gene TRBD2, 5 bases. The CDR3 extends over 17 amino acids. Germline V CDR1 and CDR2: LNHNV, YYDKDF (reference sequence). V dropped 4 bases and J dropped 0 bases, with 13 bases sitting between them. CDR3 DNA sequence: TGTGCCACCAGCACCTTAGCGTTTACCTCTGGGGCCAACGTCCTGACTTTC. This gives the protein CATSTLAFTSGANVLTF. Drawing the rest from reference TRBV15 and TRBJ2-6, the complete variable domain is DAMVIQNPRYQVTQFGKPVTLSCSQTLNHNVMYWYQQKSSQAPKLLFHYYDKDFNNEADTPDNFQSRRPNTSFCFLDIRSPGLGDTAMYLCATSTLAFTSGANVLTFGAGSRLTVL.

This sequence joins TRBV29-1 and TRBJ1-1, with 8 bases that match TRBD1. From germline, CDR1 is SQVTM and CDR2 ANQGSEA. The length of the CDR3 is 13 residues. V trimming: 6 bases; J trimming: 4 bases; junction bases outside the gene matches: 7. As DNA, the CDR3 is TGCAGCGTCATGACAGGGGTGAGCACTGAAGCTTTCTTT. Residues: CSVMTGVSTEAFF.

The gene calls are TRBV29-1 and TRBJ1-2, with 9 bases aligning to TRBD1. The CDR3 extends over 13 amino acids. Trimming took 7 bases from V and 6 from J; bases not matched to a gene: 9. Per germline, CDR1 SQVTM and CDR2 ANQGSEA. The CDR3 here is CSDSGTGMNGYTF. The CDR3, as DNA: TGCAGCGATTCCGGGACAGGGATGAATGGCTACACCTTC.

The CDR3 loop is CASSYRPSGVYNSPLHF. The CDR3 coding sequence is TGTGCCAGCAGTTACCGACCGAGCGGGGTTTATAATTCACCCCTCCACTTT. The V and J genes are TRBV6-2 or TRBV6-3 and TRBJ1-6; D gene ambiguous. Germline CDR1 MNHEY, CDR2 SVGEGT. With 2 bases removed from V and 4 bases from J, the gap between germline ends came to 15 bases. This CDR3 comprises 17 residues.

The rearrangement links TRBV5-4 to TRBJ2-1; the match to TRBD2 covers 10 bases. The CDR3 sequence is 14 residues long. CDR1 and CDR2 (germline): SGHNT, YYREEE (reference sequence). Trimming took 2 bases from V and 8 from J; bases not matched to a gene: 4. The CDR3 DNA reads as TGTGCCAGCAGCTTTAGCGGGGGGCGGGATGAGCAGTTCTTC. This codes for CASSFSGGRDEQFF.

The chain combines TRBV3-1 (or the pseudogene TRBV3-2) with TRBJ2-1; 7 bases are a match to TRBD1. Germline values: CDR1 LGHDT, CDR2 YNNKEL (reference sequence). With 5 bases clipped from V and 2 bases from J, the junction kept 6 bases outside the gene matches. This CDR3 contains 15 residues. The CDR3 is CASSSDRRPYNEQFF. CDR3 bases: TGTGCCAGCAGCTCGGACAGGCGACCCTACAATGAGCAGTTCTTC.

This clone was counted once. A junction boundary mismatches the germline segment, possibly from a read error. This chain joins TRBV28 and TRBJ1-3; weak D call: TRBD1 (6 bases). Germline lookup yields CDR1 MDHEN and CDR2 SYDVKM. The CDR3 is 12 amino acids. The CDR3 sequence is CAWGGPGNTIYF. Here the CDR3 DNA reads TGCGCCTGGGGGGGGCCTGGAAACACCATATATTTT. Full variable domain (outside the CDR3, taken from reference TRBV28 and TRBJ1-3): DVKVTQSSRYLVKRTGEKVFLECVQDMDHENMFWYRQDPGLGLRLIYFSYDVKMKEKGDIPEGYSVSREKKERFSLILESASTNQTSMYLCAWGGPGNTIYFGEGSWLTVV.

J is TRBJ1-1 and V is TRBV5-6; D remains unclear. The V gene lost 4 bases and the J gene lost 3 bases, with 16 bases spanning the gap. CDR1 and CDR2 from the germline V gene are SGHDT and YYEEEE. The length of the CDR3 is 15 residues. The CDR3 DNA reads TGTGCCAGCAGCCCGAGACTAAATCGGGACACTGAAGCTTTCTTT. As protein: CASSPRLNRDTEAFF.

This clone was seen only once. V usage is TRBV21-1 and J usage is TRBJ2-3; TRBD2 is the table's D call, not checked against the DNA. TRBV21-1 is termed a pseudogene. The CDR3 has 14 residues. CDR3 DNA: TGTGCTACCATTGGCGGGAGAGTCACAGATACGCAGTATTTT. This sequence encodes CATIGGRVTDTQYF.

V gene TRBV6-5 combines with J gene TRBJ2-7; 7 positions match TRBD1. This CDR3 has 15 amino acids. Trimming took 6 bases from V and 3 from J; bases not matched to a gene: 11. Per germline, CDR1 MNHEY and CDR2 SVGAGI. This CDR3 is CASRQTGAGLYEQYF. CDR3 coding DNA: TGTGCCAGCAGGCAAACAGGGGCCGGCCTCTACGAGCAGTACTTC.

The chain has TRBV13 and TRBJ2-3; weak D call: TRBD2 (5 bases). Germline lookup yields CDR1 PRHDT and CDR2 FYEKMQ (reference sequence). V lost 8 bases and J lost 6, with 15 bases in between. The CDR3 contains 13 residues. The CDR3 is CASSTGRGDTQYF. The CDR3 nucleotides read TGTGCCAGCTCAACGGGGAGAGGCGATACGCAGTATTTT.

This chain links TRBV2 with TRBJ1-3; D gene uncertain. Trimming stripped 7 bases from V and 2 bases from J, with 12 bases between. The germline gives CDR1 SNHLY, CDR2 FYNNEI. This CDR3 is 14 amino acids long. This CDR3 reads CASTWSQTGNTIYF. CDR3 nucleotides: TGTGCCAGCACCTGGAGCCAGACTGGAAACACCATATATTTT.

This clone was observed a single time. The chain combines TRBV21-1 with TRBJ2-5; TRBD1 was called by the table and not checked on the DNA. TRBV21-1 is assigned pseudogene status. This CDR3 contains 15 residues. Written as DNA, the CDR3 is TGTGCCAGCAGCAAAGTAGACAGGGACCAAAAGACCCAGTACTTC. Protein product: CASSKVDRDQKTQYF.

This clone was counted once. V usage is TRBV11-2 and J usage is TRBJ2-1, with 7 bases aligning to TRBD1. The CDR3 covers 14 residues. V gave up 4 bases and J gave up 8 bases; unmatched junction bases: 8. Germline-derived CDR1 and CDR2 are SGHAT and FQNNGV. Here the CDR3 DNA reads TGTGCCAGCAGCTACCAGGGGGTAATCCATGAGCAGTTCTTC. Residues: CASSYQGVIHEQFF.

This rearrangement joins TRBV6-4 to TRBJ2-7, with D unclear. CDR1 and CDR2 from the germline V gene are MRHNA and SNTAGT. Trimming pared 1 base from V and 0 bases from J, leaving 13 bases between. The CDR3 contains 16 residues. CDR3 bases: TGTGCCAGCAGTGACTTACCCCGCGGAAGCTCCTACGAGCAGTACTTC. Its translation is CASSDLPRGSSYEQYF.

The chain links TRBV7-9 to TRBJ2-7, with TRBD2 matching over 10 bases. Per the germline V gene, CDR1 is SEHNR and CDR2 is FQNEAQ (reference sequence). The ends lost 4 bases at V and 3 bases at J; junction bases unmatched: 9. This CDR3 is 16 amino acids long. The CDR3 sequence: CASSSSLAGELYEQYF. In DNA form, the CDR3 reads TGTGCCAGCAGCTCCTCTCTAGCGGGGGAGCTCTACGAGCAGTACTTC.